This TCR beta chain was sequenced in a study of CXCR3-negative and CXCR3-positive naive CD8 T cells. The wider study: Each library held about 1.5 +/- 0.3 million TRB reads, 120 million to 150 million in total. Study-wide results and limits: The TRB CDR3s that CXCR3-positive naive cells carried were more hydrophobic than those of CXCR3-negative naive cells.

As to this clonotype: Its specificity is unknown.

There are 17 residues in the CDR3. Germline loops: CDR1 SEHNR, CDR2 FQNEAQ (reference sequence). The TRB libraries of cDNA were built by UMI-labeled 5' RACE. TCRdb re-called the 5' RACE reads and catalogs CDR3 proteins one per entry, DNA excluded. The sample table sets out 80,000 to 100,000 distinct CDR3 sequences. The clonotype was recovered from a human donor in good health. Some clones in this sample may be carry-over from other donors' samples. V usage is TRBV7-9 and J usage is TRBJ1-4; TCRdb selects TRBD1, and the lack of DNA leaves this call unchecked. Specimen: naive CXCR3+ CD8+ T cells from blood. Stated subset: CD45RO-CCR7+CD27+CD95- naive CD8+ T cells expressing CXCR3 (TNR3+). CDR3 region: CASSLGGRVITNEKLFF.